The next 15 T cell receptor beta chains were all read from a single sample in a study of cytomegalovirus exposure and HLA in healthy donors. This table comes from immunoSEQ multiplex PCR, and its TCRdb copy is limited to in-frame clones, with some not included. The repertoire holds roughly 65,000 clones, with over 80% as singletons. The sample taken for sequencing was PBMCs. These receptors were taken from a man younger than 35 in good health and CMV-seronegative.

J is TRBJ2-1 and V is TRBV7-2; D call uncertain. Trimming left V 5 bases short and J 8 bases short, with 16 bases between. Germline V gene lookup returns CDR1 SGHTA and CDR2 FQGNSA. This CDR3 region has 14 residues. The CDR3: CASSPSRDSDEQFF. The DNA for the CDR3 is TGTGCCAGCAGCCCAAGCCGAGACTCAGATGAGCAGTTCTTC.

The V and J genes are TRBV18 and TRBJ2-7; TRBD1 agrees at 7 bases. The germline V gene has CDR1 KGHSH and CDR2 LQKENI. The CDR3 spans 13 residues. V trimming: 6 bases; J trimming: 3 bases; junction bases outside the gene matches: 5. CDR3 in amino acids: CASSLGTDYEQYF. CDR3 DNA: TGTGCCAGCTCCCTCGGGACAGACTACGAGCAGTACTTC.

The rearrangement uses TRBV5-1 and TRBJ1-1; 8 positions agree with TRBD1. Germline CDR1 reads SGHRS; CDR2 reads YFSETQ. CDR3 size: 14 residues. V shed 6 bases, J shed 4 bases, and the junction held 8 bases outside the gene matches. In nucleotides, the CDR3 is TGCGCCAGCAAGATCAGGGGGCTGGGCACTGAAGCTTTCTTT. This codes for CASKIRGLGTEAFF. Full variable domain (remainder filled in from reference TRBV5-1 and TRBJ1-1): KAGVTQTPRYLIKTRGQQVTLSCSPISGHRSVSWYQQTPGQGLQFLFEYFSETQRNKGNFPGRFSGRQFSNSRSEMNVSTLELGDSALYLCASKIRGLGTEAFFGQGTRLTVV.

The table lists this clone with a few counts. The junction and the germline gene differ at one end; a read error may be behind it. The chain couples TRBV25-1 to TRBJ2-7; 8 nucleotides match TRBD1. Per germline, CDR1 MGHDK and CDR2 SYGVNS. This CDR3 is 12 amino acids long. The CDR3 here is CASSDYRGSTYF. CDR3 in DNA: TGTGCCAGCAGTGATTACAGGGGGTCAACCTATTTC.

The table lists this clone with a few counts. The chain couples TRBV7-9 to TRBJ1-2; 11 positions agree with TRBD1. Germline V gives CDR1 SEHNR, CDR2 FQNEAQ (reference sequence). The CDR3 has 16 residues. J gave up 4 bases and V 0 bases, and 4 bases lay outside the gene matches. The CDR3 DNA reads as TGTGCCAGCAGCTTAGCTTGGGACAGGGGGAGCTATGGCTACACCTTC. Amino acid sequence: CASSLAWDRGSYGYTF.

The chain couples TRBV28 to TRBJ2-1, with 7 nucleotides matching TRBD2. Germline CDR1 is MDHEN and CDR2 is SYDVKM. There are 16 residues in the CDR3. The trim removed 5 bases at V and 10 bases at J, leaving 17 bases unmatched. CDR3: CASSPARGGRTHEQFF. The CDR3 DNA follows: TGTGCCAGCAGTCCCGCCCGCGGCGGGAGAACACACGAGCAGTTCTTC. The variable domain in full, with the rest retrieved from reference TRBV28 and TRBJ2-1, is DVKVTQSSRYLVKRTGEKVFLECVQDMDHENMFWYRQDPGLGLRLIYFSYDVKMKEKGDIPEGYSVSREKKERFSLILESASTNQTSMYLCASSPARGGRTHEQFFGPGTRLTVL.

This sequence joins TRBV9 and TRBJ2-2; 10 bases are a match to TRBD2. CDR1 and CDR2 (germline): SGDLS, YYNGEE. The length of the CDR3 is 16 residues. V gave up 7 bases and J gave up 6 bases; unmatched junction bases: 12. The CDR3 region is CASCRLASGSPGELFF. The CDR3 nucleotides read TGTGCCAGCTGTCGTTTGGCTAGCGGGAGCCCCGGGGAGCTGTTTTTT. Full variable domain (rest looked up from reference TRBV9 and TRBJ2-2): DSGVTQTPKHLITATGQRVTLRCSPRSGDLSVYWYQQSLDQGLQFLIQYYNGEERAKGNILERFSAQQFPDLHSELNLSSLELGDSALYFCASCRLASGSPGELFFGEGSRLTVL.

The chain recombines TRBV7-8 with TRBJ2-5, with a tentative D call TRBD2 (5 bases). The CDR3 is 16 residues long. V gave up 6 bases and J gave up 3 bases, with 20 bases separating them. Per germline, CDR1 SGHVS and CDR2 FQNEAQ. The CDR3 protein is CASRRKPGNLKETQYF. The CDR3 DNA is TGTGCCAGCAGGAGAAAACCGGGGAACTTAAAAGAGACCCAGTACTTC.

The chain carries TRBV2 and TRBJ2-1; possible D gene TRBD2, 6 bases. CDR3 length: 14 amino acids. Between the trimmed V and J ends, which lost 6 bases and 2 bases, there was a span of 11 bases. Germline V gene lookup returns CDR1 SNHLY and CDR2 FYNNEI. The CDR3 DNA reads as TGTGCCAGCAGGGAGGCGGGAACCTACAATGAGCAGTTCTTC. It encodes CASREAGTYNEQFF. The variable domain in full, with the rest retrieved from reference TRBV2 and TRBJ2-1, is EPEVTQTPSHQVTQMGQEVILRCVPISNHLYFYWYRQILGQKVEFLVSFYNNEISEKSEIFDDQFSVERPDGSNFTLKIRSTKLEDSAMYFCASREAGTYNEQFFGPGTRLTVL.

The CDR3 here is CASSSGQTHNEQFF. CDR3 sequence (DNA): TGCGCCAGCAGCTCGGGACAGACCCACAATGAGCAGTTCTTC. V gene TRBV5-1 combines with J gene TRBJ2-1; 7 bases agree with TRBD1. V was clipped by 3 bases and J by 5 bases; unmatched bases: 5. Germline assignment: CDR1 SGHRS and CDR2 YFSETQ. This CDR3 is built from 14 residues.

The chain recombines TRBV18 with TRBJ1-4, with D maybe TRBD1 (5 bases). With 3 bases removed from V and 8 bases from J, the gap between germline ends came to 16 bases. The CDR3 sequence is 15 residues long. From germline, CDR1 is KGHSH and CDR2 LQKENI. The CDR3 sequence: CASSPGRDRGEKLFF. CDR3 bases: TGTGCCAGCTCACCCGGCAGGGATCGAGGAGAAAAACTGTTTTTT.

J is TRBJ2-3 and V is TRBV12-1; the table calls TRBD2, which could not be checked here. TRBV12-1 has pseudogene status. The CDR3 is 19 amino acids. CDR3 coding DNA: TGTGCCAGCAGCTTTCCCCCTGTCGGACTAGCGGGACCGAGGCCTACGCAGTATTTT. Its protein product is CASSFPPVGLAGPRPTQYF.

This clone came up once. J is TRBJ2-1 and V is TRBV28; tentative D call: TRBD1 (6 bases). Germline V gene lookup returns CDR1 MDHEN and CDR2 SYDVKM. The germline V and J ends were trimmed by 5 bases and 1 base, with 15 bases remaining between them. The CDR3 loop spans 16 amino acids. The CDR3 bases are TGTGCCAGCAGTCCCACGGACAGCTTATCCTACAATGAGCAGTTCTTC. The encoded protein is CASSPTDSLSYNEQFF.

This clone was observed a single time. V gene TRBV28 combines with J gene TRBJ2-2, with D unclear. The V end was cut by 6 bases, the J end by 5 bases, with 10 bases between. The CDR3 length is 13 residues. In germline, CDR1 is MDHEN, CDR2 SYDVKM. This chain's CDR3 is CASSSGLTGELFF. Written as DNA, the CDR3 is TGTGCCAGCAGCTCCGGTCTGACCGGGGAGCTGTTTTTT.

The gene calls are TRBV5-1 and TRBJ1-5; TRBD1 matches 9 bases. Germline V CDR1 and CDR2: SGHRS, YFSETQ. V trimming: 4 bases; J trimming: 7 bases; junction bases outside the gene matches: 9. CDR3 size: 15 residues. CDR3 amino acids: CASSLTGTGSQPQHF. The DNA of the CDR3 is TGCGCCAGCAGCCTCACCGGGACAGGGTCCCAGCCCCAGCATTTT.